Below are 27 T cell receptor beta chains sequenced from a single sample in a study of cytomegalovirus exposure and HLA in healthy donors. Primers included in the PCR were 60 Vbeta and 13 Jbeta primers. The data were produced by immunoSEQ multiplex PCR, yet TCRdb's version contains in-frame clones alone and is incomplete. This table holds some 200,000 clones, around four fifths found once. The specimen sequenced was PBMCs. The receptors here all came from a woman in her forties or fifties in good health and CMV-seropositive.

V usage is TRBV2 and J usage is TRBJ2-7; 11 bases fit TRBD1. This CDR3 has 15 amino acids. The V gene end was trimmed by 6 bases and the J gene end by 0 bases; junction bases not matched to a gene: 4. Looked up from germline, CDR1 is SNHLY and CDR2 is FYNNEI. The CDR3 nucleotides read TGTGCCAGCAGAAGGGACAGGGGGAGCTCCTACGAGCAGTACTTC. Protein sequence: CASRRDRGSSYEQYF.

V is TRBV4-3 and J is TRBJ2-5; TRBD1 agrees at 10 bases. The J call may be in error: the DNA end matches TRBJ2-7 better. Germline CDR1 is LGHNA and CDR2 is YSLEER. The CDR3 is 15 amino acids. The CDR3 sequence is CASSRDRGMSYEQYF. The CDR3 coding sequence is TGCGCCAGCAGCCGGGACAGGGGCATGTCCTACGAGCAGTACTTC.

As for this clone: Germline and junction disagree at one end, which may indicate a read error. The CDR3 nucleotides are TGTGCCAGCAGCCAAGAGTACGACTCCGACGAGCAGTACTTC. It encodes CASSQEYDSDEQYF. This chain joins TRBV4-2 and TRBJ2-7; no reliable D call. The CDR3 totals 14 residues. Germline-derived CDR1 and CDR2 are LGHNA and YNFKEQ.

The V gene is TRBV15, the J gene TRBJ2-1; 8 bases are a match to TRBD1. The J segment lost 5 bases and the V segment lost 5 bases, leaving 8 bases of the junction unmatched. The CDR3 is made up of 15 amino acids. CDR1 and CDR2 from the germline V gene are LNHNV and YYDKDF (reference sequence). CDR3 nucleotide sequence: TGTGCCACCAGCCGAGGACAGGGTATAAACAATGAGCAGTTCTTC. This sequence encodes CATSRGQGINNEQFF.

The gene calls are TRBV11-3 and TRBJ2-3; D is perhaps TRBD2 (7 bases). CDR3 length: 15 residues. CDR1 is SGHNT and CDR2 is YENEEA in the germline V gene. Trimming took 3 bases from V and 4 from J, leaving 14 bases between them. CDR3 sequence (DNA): TGTGCCAGCAGCTTGGGGGGGGGCGAGGCAGATACGCAGTATTTT. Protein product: CASSLGGGEADTQYF.

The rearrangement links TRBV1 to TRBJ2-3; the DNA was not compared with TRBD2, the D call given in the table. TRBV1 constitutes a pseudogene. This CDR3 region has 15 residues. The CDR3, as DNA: TGCACCAGCAGCCAAGGGCTAGCGGGGCTAGATACGCAGTATTTT. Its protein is CTSSQGLAGLDTQYF.

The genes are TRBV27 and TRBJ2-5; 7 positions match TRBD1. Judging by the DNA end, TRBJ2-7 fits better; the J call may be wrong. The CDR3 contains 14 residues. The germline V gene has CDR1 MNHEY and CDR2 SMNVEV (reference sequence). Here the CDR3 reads CASSLRGQVYEQYF. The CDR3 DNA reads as TGTGCCAGCAGTTTAAGAGGACAGGTATACGAGCAGTACTTC.

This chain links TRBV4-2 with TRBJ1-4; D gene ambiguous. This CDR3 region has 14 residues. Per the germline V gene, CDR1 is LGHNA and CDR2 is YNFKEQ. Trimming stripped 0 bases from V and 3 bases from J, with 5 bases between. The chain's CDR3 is CASSQDQANEKLFF. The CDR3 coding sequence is TGTGCCAGCAGCCAAGATCAGGCTAATGAAAAACTGTTTTTT.

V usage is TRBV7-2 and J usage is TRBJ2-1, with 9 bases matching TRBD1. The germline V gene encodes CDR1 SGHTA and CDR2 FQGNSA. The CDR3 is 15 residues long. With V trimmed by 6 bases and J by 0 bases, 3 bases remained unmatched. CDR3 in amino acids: CASSRDRVSYNEQFF. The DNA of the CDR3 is TGTGCCAGCAGTCGGGACAGGGTCTCCTACAATGAGCAGTTCTTC.

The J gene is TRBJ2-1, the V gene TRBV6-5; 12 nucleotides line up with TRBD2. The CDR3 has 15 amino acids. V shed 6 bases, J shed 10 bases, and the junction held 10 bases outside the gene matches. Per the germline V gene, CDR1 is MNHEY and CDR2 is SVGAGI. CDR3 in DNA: TGTGCCAGCAGCTTACAACTAGCGGGGGGTGCGGAGCAGTTCTTC. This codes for CASSLQLAGGAEQFF.

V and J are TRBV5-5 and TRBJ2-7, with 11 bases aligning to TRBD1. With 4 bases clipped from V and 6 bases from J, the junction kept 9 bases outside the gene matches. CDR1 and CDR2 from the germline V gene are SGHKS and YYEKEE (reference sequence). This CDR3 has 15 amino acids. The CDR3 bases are TGTGCCAGCAGCCCCTGGGACAGGGGGGGTACCGAGCAGTACTTC. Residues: CASSPWDRGGTEQYF.

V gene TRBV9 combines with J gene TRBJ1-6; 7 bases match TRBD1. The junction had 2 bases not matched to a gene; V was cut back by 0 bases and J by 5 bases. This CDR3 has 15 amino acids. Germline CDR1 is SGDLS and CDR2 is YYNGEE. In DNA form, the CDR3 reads TGTGCCAGCAGCGTAGGCGGGACAGATAATTCACCCCTCCACTTT. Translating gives CASSVGGTDNSPLHF.

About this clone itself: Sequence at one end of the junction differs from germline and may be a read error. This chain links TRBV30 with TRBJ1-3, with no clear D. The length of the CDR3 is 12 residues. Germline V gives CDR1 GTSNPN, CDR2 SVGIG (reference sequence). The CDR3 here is CAWSPDPGIQDF. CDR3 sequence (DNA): TGTGCCTGGAGTCCCGACCCGGGGATACAAGATTTT.

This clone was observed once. CDR3 in amino acids: CASSEAAVGVGVMNTEAFF. The CDR3 DNA reads TGTGCCAGCAGTGAAGCGGCCGTGGGAGTCGGGGTTATGAACACTGAAGCTTTCTTT. The J gene is TRBJ1-1, the V gene TRBV2; D is uncertain. Between the trimmed V and J ends, which lost 0 bases and 0 bases, there was a span of 20 bases. Germline V gene sequence: CDR1 SNHLY, CDR2 FYNNEI. CDR3 length equals 19 residues.

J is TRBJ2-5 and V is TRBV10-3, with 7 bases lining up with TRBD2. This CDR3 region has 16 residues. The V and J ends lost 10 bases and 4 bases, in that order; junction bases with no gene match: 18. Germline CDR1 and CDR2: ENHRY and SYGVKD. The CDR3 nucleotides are TGTGCCACGACGGTCGGGAGCGGGGAGATGGGAGAGACCCAGTACTTC. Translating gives CATTVGSGEMGETQYF.

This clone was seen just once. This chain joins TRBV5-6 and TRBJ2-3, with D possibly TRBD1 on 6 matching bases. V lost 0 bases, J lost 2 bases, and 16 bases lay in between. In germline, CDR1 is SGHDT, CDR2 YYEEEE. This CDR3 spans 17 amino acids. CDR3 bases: TGTGCCAGCAGCTTGGGGGAAATCAGGGGTCCCACAGATACGCAGTATTTT. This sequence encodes CASSLGEIRGPTDTQYF.

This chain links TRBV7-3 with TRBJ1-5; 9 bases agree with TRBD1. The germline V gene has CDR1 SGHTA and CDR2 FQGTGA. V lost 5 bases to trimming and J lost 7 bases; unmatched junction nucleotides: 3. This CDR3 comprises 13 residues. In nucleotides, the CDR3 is TGTGCCAGCAGCGCGGACAGGGGCCAGCCCCAGCATTTT. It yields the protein CASSADRGQPQHF.

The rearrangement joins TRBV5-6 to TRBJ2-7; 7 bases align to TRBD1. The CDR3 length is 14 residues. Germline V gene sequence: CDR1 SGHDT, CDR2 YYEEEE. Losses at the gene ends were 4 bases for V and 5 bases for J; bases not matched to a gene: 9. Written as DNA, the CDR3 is TGTGCCAGCAGCGAAGGGACAGCGGCCGACGAGCAGTACTTC. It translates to CASSEGTAADEQYF. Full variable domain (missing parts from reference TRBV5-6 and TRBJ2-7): DAGVTQSPTHLIKTRGQQVTLRCSPKSGHDTVSWYQQALGQGPQFIFQYYEEEERQRGNFPDRFSGHQFPNYSSELNVNALLLGDSALYLCASSEGTAADEQYFGPGTRLTVT.

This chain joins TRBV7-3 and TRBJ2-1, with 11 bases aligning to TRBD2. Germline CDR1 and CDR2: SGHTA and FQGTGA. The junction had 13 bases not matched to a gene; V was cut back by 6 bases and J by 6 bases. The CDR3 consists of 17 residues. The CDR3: CASSLRAGTSGSNEQFF. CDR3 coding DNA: TGTGCCAGCAGTCTTCGAGCCGGGACTAGCGGTTCCAATGAGCAGTTCTTC.

The chain's CDR3 is CAWSVIEWGTGARQPGANVLTF. In DNA form, the CDR3 reads TGTGCCTGGAGTGTAATTGAGTGGGGGACAGGGGCGCGGCAGCCTGGGGCCAACGTCCTGACTTTC. The V and J genes are TRBV30 and TRBJ2-6, with 10 positions matching TRBD1. CDR3 length: 22 residues. After removal of 0 bases from V and 2 bases from J, the junction contained 19 bases not matched to a gene. CDR1 GTSNPN and CDR2 SVGIG come from the germline V gene (reference sequence).

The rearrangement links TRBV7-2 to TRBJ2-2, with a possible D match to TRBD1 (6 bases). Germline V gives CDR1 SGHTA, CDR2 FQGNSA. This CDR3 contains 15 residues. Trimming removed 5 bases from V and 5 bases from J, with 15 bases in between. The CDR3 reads CASSQLAQGTGELFF. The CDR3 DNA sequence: TGTGCCAGCAGCCAGTTAGCCCAGGGGACCGGGGAGCTGTTTTTT.

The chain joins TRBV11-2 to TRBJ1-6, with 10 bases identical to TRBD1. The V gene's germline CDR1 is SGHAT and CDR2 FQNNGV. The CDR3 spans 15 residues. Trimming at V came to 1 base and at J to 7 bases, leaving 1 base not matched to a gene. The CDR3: CASSLGGQGNSPLHF. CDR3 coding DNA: TGTGCCAGCAGCTTAGGGGGACAGGGGAATTCACCCCTCCACTTT.

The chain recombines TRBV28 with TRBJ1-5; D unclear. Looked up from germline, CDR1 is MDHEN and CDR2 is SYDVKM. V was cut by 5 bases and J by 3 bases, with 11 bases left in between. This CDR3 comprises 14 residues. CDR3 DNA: TGTGCCAGCAGTAACCCGACACTCAATCAGCCCCAGCATTTT. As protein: CASSNPTLNQPQHF.

The CDR3 sequence: CASSPQGGHLSGANVLTF. The CDR3 DNA reads as TGCGCCAGCAGCCCCCAGGGGGGACACCTCTCTGGGGCCAACGTCCTGACTTTC. V is TRBV4-1 and J is TRBJ2-6; TRBD1 is a possible D gene (7 bases). Trimming shortened V by 4 bases and J by 0 bases, and 16 bases separated the two germline ends. The germline V gene encodes CDR1 MGHRA and CDR2 YSYEKL. This CDR3 has 18 residues.

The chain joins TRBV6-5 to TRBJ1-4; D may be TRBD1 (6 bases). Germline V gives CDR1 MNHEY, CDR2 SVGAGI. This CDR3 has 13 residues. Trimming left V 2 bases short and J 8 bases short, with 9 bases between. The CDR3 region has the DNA TGTGCCAGCAGTTACCTGGGGACAGAAAAACTGTTTTTT. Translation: CASSYLGTEKLFF.

CDR3 nucleotide sequence: TGTGCCAGCAGTTTCGGCAGGGATGAAAAACTGTTTTTT. It encodes CASSFGRDEKLFF. The V call is TRBV27, the J call TRBJ1-4, with a weak D call TRBD1 (5 bases). V lost 3 bases to trimming and J lost 6 bases, with 8 bases between them. The V gene's germline CDR1 is MNHEY and CDR2 SMNVEV (reference sequence). This CDR3 comprises 13 residues.

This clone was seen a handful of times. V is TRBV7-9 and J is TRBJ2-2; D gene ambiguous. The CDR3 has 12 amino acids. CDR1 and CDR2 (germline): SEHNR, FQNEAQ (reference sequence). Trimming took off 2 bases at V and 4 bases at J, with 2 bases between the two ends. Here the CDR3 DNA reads TGTGCCAGCAGCTTACTCACCGGGGAGCTGTTTTTT. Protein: CASSLLTGELFF.